Listed below are T cell receptor beta chains from one sample, sequenced in a study of Ad26.COV2.S vaccination and SARS-CoV-2 variants. The data were produced by immunoSEQ multiplex PCR, yet TCRdb's version contains in-frame clones alone and is incomplete. The table records around 450,000 clones, roughly 88% of them present only once. Here the sequenced sample was peripheral blood, taken in a trial of Ad26.COV2.S vaccine versus placebo. Receptor source: a person between 18 and 59 years old who received the Ad26.COV2.S COVID-19 vaccine or a placebo. Each CDR3 is given with its conserved first and last residue. The D gene is left open where the match is weak. Not all rows give a size; the values are once, few, many and, for expanded clones, a class.

J gene: TRBJ2-2; clone size: NA; D gene: NA; V gene: TRBV6-2/TRBV6-3; CDR3 protein: CASSYEIPTTNTGELFF; CDR3 DNA: TGTGCCAGCAGTTATGAAATCCCCACCACGAACACCGGGGAGCTGTTTTTT
J gene: TRBJ2-3; clone size: NA; D gene: TRBD2; V gene: TRBV7-2; CDR3 protein: CASSSTSGTDTQYF; CDR3 DNA: TGTGCCAGCAGCTCTACTAGCGGGACAGATACGCAGTATTTT
J gene: TRBJ2-1; clone size: NA; D gene: NA; V gene: TRBV9; CDR3 protein: CASSVPRLAFWQFF; CDR3 DNA: TGTGCCAGCAGCGTCCCCAGATTAGCGTTTTGGCAGTTCTTC
J gene: TRBJ1-2; clone size: NA; D gene: NA; V gene: TRBV12-5; CDR3 protein: CASGLGDGYGYTF; CDR3 DNA: TGTGCTAGTGGTTTGGGGGACGGCTATGGCTACACCTTC
J gene: TRBJ2-2; clone size: NA; D gene: TRBD1; V gene: TRBV7-9; CDR3 protein: CASSLNRGYTGELFF; CDR3 DNA: TGTGCCAGCAGCCTGAACAGGGGCTACACCGGGGAGCTGTTTTTT
J gene: TRBJ2-2; clone size: NA; D gene: NA; V gene: TRBV4-1; CDR3 protein: CASSGLASNTGELFF; CDR3 DNA: TGCGCCAGCAGCGGCCTAGCCAGTAACACCGGGGAGCTGTTTTTT
J gene: TRBJ1-1; clone size: NA; D gene: TRBD1; V gene: TRBV10-3; CDR3 protein: CAIRTGGTEAFF; CDR3 DNA: TGTGCCATCAGGACAGGGGGAACTGAAGCTTTCTTT
J gene: TRBJ2-1; clone size: NA; D gene: NA; V gene: TRBV7-9; CDR3 protein: CASSFHEQFF; CDR3 DNA: TGTGCCAGCAGCTTTCATGAGCAGTTCTTC
J gene: TRBJ2-7; clone size: NA; D gene: NA; V gene: TRBV19; CDR3 protein: CASSRQTGMIHEQYF; CDR3 DNA: TGTGCCAGTAGTCGCCAAACAGGGATGATCCACGAGCAGTACTTC
J gene: TRBJ1-4; clone size: NA; D gene: NA; V gene: TRBV15; CDR3 protein: CATSREIATNEKLFF; CDR3 DNA: TGTGCCACCAGCAGAGAGATTGCAACTAATGAAAAACTGTTTTTT
J gene: TRBJ2-1; clone size: NA; D gene: NA; V gene: TRBV7-2; CDR3 protein: CASSLAGDPSYNEQFF; CDR3 DNA: TGTGCCAGCAGCTTAGCGGGTGACCCCTCCTACAATGAGCAGTTCTTC
J gene: TRBJ2-7; clone size: NA; D gene: NA; V gene: TRBV21-1; CDR3 protein: CASSKKTGTETYEQYF; CDR3 DNA: TGTGCCAGCAGCAAGAAGACTGGGACCGAGACCTACGAGCAGTACTTC
J gene: TRBJ2-7; clone size: NA; D gene: NA; V gene: TRBV4-3; CDR3 protein: CASSQVKAGEQYF; CDR3 DNA: TGCGCCAGCAGCCAAGTAAAAGCGGGCGAGCAGTACTTC
J gene: TRBJ1-1; clone size: NA; D gene: NA; V gene: TRBV18; CDR3 protein: CASSPPAGNTEAFF; CDR3 DNA: TGTGCCAGCTCACCACCGGCGGGAAACACTGAAGCTTTCTTT
J gene: TRBJ2-1; clone size: NA; D gene: TRBD1; V gene: TRBV6-1; CDR3 protein: CASSEDDRAYNEQFF; CDR3 DNA: TGTGCCAGCAGTGAAGACGACAGGGCGTACAATGAGCAGTTCTTC
J gene: TRBJ2-3; clone size: once; D gene: NA; V gene: TRBV11-3; CDR3 protein: CASSLASPADTQYF; CDR3 DNA: TGTGCCAGCAGCTTGGCTAGCCCCGCAGATACGCAGTATTTT
J gene: TRBJ1-4; clone size: NA; D gene: NA; V gene: TRBV6-6; CDR3 protein: CASSYEQGKLFF; CDR3 DNA: TGTGCCAGCAGTTACGAGCAGGGAAAACTGTTTTTT
J gene: TRBJ2-5; clone size: NA; D gene: TRBD1; V gene: TRBV25-1; CDR3 protein: CASTYAGGETQYF; CDR3 DNA: TGTGCCAGCACCTATGCAGGGGGAGAGACCCAGTACTTC
J gene: TRBJ1-5; clone size: NA; D gene: TRBD1; V gene: TRBV19; CDR3 protein: CASRVTGPRSYSNQPQHF; CDR3 DNA: TGTGCCAGTAGAGTGACAGGGCCCCGGTCTTATAGCAATCAGCCCCAGCATTTT
J gene: TRBJ1-5; clone size: NA; D gene: NA; V gene: TRBV4-1; CDR3 protein: CASSLYFMIFNQPQHF; CDR3 DNA: TGCGCCAGCAGCCTCTACTTTATGATATTCAATCAGCCCCAGCATTTT
J gene: TRBJ1-2; clone size: NA; D gene: TRBD1; V gene: TRBV6-5; CDR3 protein: CATSRPLRQGPGYTF; CDR3 DNA: TGTGCCACCTCCCGACCTCTAAGACAGGGCCCTGGCTACACCTTC
J gene: TRBJ2-3; clone size: NA; D gene: NA; V gene: TRBV10-3; CDR3 protein: CAISDSLQDTDTQYF; CDR3 DNA: TGTGCCATCAGTGACAGCTTACAGGACACAGATACGCAGTATTTT